This paragraph covers one T cell receptor beta chain sequence. Its antigen is currently not known. The sample holds no much larger clone one base away, and base qualities are not on file. This sample was taken from a study of shared clonotypes between healthy human individuals (dated by TCRdb to 2018 to 2020). Turning to the overall study: A few men and a couple of women, aged 18 to 49 years, made up the cohort. Per donor, three plates each were used for CD4 naive and CD4 memory, two for CD8 naive, and one for CD8 memory. To estimate repertoire size and how much clonotype sharing occurs between individuals, the study deeply sequenced the blood TCR repertoires of five healthy adults. Different laboratories and diverse techniques were used to prepare libraries and sequence TCR repertoires, to increase sequencing depth and limit assay-specific biases. Leukapheresis yielded between about 0.94 and 8.9 billion PBMCs per donor.

General conclusions and limits of the study: Based on pairwise subsampling, the degree of clonotype sharing among donors was expected to be affected by sequencing depth. Compared with non-shared clonotypes, clonotypes shared by all four sorted-subset donors had higher generation probabilities. Sharing across four donors was observed for roughly 5.4% of naive CD4, about 3.2% of naive CD8, 2% to 2.5% of memory CD4, and around 0.42% of memory CD8 clonotypes. Because the study included a small number of donors, the genetic and exposure-history diversity represented was limited. Naive subsets generally had larger estimated clonotype richness than memory subsets did. Rarefaction of sorted-subset datasets indicated incomplete sequencing despite the large sequencing depth. Sampling was restricted to blood, and TCR repertoires in tissues likely differ from the TCR repertoires found in blood.

TCR CDR3 regions were amplified from genomic DNA by multiplex PCR using the deep immunoSEQ assay. Extracted genomic DNA from each cell subset was distributed evenly across all wells of several immunoSEQ 96-well plates, and each plate was treated as a replicate. Each replicate PCR for sorted subsets received around 0.2 ug genomic DNA, equal to about 29,000 T cell genomes. The purified libraries were quantified using a Qubit 3.0 fluorometer, sized with a Bioanalyzer 2100, and then quantified again using the KAPA Library Quantification kit. Every immunoSEQ 96-well plate was sequenced on a dedicated single-read 150-cycle Illumina NextSeq 550 flow cell. The published analysis was carried out like this. The immunoSEQ output contained only junctional sequences without quality scores, so filtering could not match that applied to full-length reads. Sequences were annotated with PyIR, a Python wrapper for IgBLAST v1.9, using IMGT germline references to assign V/J genes and CDR3. Reads with weak V/J assignments (E-value above 1e-6), missing CDR3, stop codons, out-of-frame junctions, or ambiguous translated residues were removed. V3J clonotypes were defined as sequences sharing the same inferred V gene, J gene, and CDR3 amino acid sequence. The percentage overlap between two repertoires was calculated by dividing the number of shared unique clonotypes by the size of the smaller repertoire. Three approaches were used to assess repertoire richness: RTK rarefaction, the Chao1 estimator, and Recon v2.1 estimates of unobserved clonotypes. Generation probabilities were computed with OLGA for all TCRbeta clonotypes obtained by the gDNA method from several donors. The table was pulled from immuneACCESS by TCRdb, which kept in-frame rearrangements only. Such tables lose some clones; where checked, under half of the loss comes from unresolved V genes, and the rest has no known cause. That table gives V, J and clone size, and the DNA gave D and trimming. A total of some 630,000 clones appear in this sample, roughly 70% of them only once. About 1.7% of the sample is held by the ten biggest clonotypes.

Healthy HIV-negative adults with no recently reported acute infections or vaccinations were included as donors. Every donor was a Caucasian adult residing in Nashville, Tennessee, USA. CD4+ T cells were enriched by magnetic negative selection; naive cells were then positively selected on CD45RA, and the negative fraction formed the memory subset. After blood collection by leukapheresis, PBMCs were isolated using Ficoll-Histopaque density gradient centrifugation and then cryopreserved in the vapor phase of liquid nitrogen. Analytical flow cytometry was used to check the purity and quantity of every magnetically sorted T cell population. Genomic DNA was isolated from each sorted fraction and quantified by UV absorbance on a Nanodrop 2000c. The V end loses 5 bases and the J end loses 2 bases, and a stretch of 13 bases separates them. Based on the germline V gene, the CDR1 and CDR2 sequences are SQVTM and ANQGSEA. Measured from the cysteine to the phenylalanine, the CDR3 is 14 residues long. The CDR3 DNA has 42 bases and is translated from base 1.

The origin of this receptor is a woman in her twenties or thirties in good health. The sequenced material came from memory CD4+ T cells sorted from blood. This specimen's cell subset or site label, interpreted: CD45RA-negative fraction. The rearrangement combines TRBV29-1 with TRBJ2-1; the D segment is perhaps TRBD1 or TRBD2, each sharing 5 matched bases. The nucleotides read TGCAGCGTTCTGGTCGGGACGACCTACAATGAGCAGTTCTTC. This is translated as CSVLVGTTYNEQFF.